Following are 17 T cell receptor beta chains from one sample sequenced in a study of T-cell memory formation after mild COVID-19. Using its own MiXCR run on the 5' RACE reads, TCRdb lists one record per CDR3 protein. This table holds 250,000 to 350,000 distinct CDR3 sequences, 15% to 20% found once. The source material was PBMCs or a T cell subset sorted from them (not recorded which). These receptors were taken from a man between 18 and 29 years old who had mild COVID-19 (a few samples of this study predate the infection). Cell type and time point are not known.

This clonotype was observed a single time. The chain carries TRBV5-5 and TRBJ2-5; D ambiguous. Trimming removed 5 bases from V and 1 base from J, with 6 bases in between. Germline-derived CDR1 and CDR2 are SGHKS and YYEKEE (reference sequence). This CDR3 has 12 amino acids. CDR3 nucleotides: TGTGCCAGCAGATACTTCCAAGAGACCCAGTACTTC. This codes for CASRYFQETQYF.

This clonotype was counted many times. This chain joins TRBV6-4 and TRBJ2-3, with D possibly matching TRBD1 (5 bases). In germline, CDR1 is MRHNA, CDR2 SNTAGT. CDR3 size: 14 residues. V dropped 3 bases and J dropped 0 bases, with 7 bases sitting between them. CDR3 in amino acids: CASSEGRSTDTQYF. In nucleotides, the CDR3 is TGTGCCAGCAGTGAGGGGCGGAGCACAGATACGCAGTATTTT.

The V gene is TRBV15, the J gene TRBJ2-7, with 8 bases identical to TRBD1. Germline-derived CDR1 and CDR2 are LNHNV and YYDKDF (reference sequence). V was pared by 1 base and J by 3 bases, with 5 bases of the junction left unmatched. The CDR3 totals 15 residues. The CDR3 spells CATSRARTGIYEQYV. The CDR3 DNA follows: TGTGCCACCAGCAGAGCCCGGACAGGGATCTACGAGCAGTACGTC.

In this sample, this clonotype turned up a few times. CDR3 sequence: CASSLHGRVSNQPQHF. The DNA of the CDR3 is TGTGCCAGCAGCTTGCATGGCAGGGTTAGCAATCAGCCCCAGCATTTT. V usage is TRBV5-6 and J usage is TRBJ1-5; a weak D match, TRBD1 (5 bases). The germline CDR1 and CDR2 sequences are SGHDT and YYEEEE. CDR3 size: 16 residues. V was cut by 1 base and J by 0 bases, with 11 bases left in between.

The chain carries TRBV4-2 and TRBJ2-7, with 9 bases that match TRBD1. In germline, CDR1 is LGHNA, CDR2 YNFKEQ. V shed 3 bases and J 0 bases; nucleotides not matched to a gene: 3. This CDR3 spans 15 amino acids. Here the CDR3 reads CASSHYRGPSYEQYF. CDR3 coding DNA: TGTGCCAGCAGCCACTACAGGGGGCCCTCCTACGAGCAGTACTTC.

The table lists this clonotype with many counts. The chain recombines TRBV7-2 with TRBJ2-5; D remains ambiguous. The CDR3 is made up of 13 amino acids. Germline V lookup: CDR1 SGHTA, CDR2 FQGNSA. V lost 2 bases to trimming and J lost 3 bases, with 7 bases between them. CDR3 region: CASSLSWEETQYF. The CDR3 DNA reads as TGTGCCAGCAGCTTAAGTTGGGAAGAGACCCAGTACTTC.

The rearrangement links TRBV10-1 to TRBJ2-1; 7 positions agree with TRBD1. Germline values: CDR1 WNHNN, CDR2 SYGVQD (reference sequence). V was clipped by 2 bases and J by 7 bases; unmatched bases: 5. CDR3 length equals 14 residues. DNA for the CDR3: TGCGCCAGCAGTGAGGGTGGCAGGGGGAATGAGCAGTTCTTC. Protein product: CASSEGGRGNEQFF.

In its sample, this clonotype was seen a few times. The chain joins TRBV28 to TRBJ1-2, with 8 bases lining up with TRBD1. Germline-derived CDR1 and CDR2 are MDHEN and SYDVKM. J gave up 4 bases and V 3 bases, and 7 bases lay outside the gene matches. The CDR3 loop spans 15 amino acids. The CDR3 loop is CASSFEQGDVYGYTF. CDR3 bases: TGTGCCAGCAGTTTCGAACAGGGGGATGTCTATGGCTACACCTTC.

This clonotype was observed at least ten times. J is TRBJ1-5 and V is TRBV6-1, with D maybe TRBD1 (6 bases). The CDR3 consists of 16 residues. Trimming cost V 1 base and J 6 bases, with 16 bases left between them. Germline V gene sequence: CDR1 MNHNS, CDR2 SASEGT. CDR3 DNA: TGTGCCAGCAGTGAAGTAGGCAGGGGCCCCAGTCAGCCCCAGCATTTT. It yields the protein CASSEVGRGPSQPQHF.

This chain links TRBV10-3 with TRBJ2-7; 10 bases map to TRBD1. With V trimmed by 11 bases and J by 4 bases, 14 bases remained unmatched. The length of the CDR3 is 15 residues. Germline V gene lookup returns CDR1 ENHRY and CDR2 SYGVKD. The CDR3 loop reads CAAQSGDRGSYEQYV. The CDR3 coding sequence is TGTGCCGCACAGTCCGGGGACAGGGGAAGTTACGAGCAGTACGTC.

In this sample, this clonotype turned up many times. Here the CDR3 reads CASRQGAGNTIYF. The CDR3 DNA reads as TGTGCCAGCAGACAGGGGGCTGGAAACACCATATATTTT. The chain combines TRBV12-3 or TRBV12-4 with TRBJ1-3; 8 nucleotides match TRBD1. Trimming cost V 6 bases and J 2 bases; bases outside gene matches: 0. The CDR3 has 13 residues.

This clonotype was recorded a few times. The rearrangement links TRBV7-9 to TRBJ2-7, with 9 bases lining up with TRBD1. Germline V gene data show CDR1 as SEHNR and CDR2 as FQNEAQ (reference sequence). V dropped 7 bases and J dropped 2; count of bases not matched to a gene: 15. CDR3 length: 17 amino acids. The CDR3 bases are TGTGCCAGCAATAGGTGGGTTGGACAGGGGTTCGCCTACGAGCAGTACTTC. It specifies CASNRWVGQGFAYEQYF.

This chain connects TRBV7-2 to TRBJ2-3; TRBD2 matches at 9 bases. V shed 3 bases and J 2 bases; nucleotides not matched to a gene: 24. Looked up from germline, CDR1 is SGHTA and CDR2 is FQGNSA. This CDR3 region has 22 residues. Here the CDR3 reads CASSLPGQSSGGVPFNTDTQYF. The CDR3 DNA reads TGTGCCAGCAGCTTGCCAGGTCAGAGTAGCGGGGGCGTTCCCTTTAACACAGATACGCAGTATTTT. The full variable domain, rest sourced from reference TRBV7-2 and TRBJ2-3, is GAGVSQSPSNKVTEKGKDVELRCDPISGHTALYWYRQSLGQGLEFLIYFQGNSAPDKSGLPSDRFSAERTGGSVSTLTIQRTQQEDSAVYLCASSLPGQSSGGVPFNTDTQYFGPGTRLTVL.

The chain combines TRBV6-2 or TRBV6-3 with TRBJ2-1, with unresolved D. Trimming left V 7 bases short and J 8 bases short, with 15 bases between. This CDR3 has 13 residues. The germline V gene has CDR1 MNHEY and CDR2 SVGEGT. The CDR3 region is CASMGTPDYEQFF. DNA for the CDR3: TGTGCCAGCATGGGCACCCCCGACTATGAGCAGTTCTTC.

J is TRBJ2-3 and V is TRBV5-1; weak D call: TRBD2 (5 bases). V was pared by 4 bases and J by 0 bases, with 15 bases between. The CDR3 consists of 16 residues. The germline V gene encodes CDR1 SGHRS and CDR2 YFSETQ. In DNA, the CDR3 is TGCGCCAGCAGCCTCGACTCCCCGGGGAGCACAGATACGCAGTATTTT. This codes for CASSLDSPGSTDTQYF.

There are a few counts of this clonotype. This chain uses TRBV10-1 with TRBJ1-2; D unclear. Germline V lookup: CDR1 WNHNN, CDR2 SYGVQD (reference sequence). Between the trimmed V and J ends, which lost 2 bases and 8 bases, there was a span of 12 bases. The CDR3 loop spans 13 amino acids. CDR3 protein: CASSEDPSRGYTF. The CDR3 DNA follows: TGCGCCAGCAGTGAGGACCCTTCACGAGGCTACACCTTC.

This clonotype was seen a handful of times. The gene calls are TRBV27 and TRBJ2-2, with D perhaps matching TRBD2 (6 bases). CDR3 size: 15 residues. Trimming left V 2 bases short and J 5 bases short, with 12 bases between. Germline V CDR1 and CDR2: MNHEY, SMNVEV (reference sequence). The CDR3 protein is CASSLQNSGTGELFF. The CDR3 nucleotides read TGTGCCAGCAGTTTACAGAATAGCGGTACCGGGGAGCTGTTTTTT.